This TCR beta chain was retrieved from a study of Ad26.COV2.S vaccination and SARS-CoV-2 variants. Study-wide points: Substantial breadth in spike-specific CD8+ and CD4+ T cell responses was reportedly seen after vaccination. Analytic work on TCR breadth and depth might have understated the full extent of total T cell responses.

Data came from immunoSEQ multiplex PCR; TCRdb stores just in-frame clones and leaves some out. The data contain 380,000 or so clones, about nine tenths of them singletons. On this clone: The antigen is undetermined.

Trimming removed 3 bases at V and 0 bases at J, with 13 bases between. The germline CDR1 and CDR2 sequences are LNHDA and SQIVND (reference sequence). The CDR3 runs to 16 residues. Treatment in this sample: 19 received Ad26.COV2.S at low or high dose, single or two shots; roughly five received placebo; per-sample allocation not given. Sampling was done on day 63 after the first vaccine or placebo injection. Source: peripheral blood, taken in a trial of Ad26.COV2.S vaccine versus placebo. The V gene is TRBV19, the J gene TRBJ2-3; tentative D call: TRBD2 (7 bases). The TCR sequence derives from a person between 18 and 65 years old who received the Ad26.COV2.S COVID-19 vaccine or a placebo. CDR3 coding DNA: TGTGCCAGTAGTATCTACGGGGGGCCCAGCACAGATACGCAGTATTTT. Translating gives CASSIYGGPSTDTQYF.